A selection of T cell receptor beta chains follows, all from one sample in a study of T cell repertoires in cytomegalovirus infection. MiXCR, applied by TCRdb to the reads, yields one record per CDR3 protein. The sample lists about 360,000 distinct CDR3 sequences, roughly a third occurring once. Their antigens remain unidentified. Here the sequenced sample was cultured PBMCs, taken from culture after CMV antigen stimulation. These receptors were obtained from a human donor in good health (CMV status not recorded). Some clones in this sample may be carry-over from other donors' samples. CDR3s include the opening cysteine and the closing phenylalanine or tryptophan. D genes are given only for firm matches. The listing skips clone size in some rows; elsewhere it reads once, few, many or a size class.

d_call,clone_size,v_call,j_call,cdr3_nt,cdr3_aa
-,few,TRBV7-9,TRBJ2-2,TGTGCCAGCAGCTCAGAGACTACCTTGAACACCGGGGAGCTGTTTTTT,CASSSETTLNTGELFF
-,-,TRBV28,TRBJ2-4,TGTGCCAGCACCTCGGGGACCATTCAGTACTTC,CASTSGTIQYF
-,many,TRBV7-2,TRBJ1-6,TGTGCCAGCAGCTCTGGACAGAATTATTATTCACCCCTCCACTTT,CASSSGQNYYSPLHF
-,many,TRBV2,TRBJ2-6,TGTGCCAGCAGTGTGTACAGGGGACTTAGCTCTGGGGCCAACGTCCTGACTTTC,CASSVYRGLSSGANVLTF
-,-,TRBV4-1,TRBJ1-3,TGCGCCAGCAGCAGACAGAAGAGCTCTGGAAACACCATATATTTT,CASSRQKSSGNTIYF
-,few,TRBV2,TRBJ1-2,TGTGCCAGCAGTGATGGAGGTTTTAATGGCTACACCTTC,CASSDGGFNGYTF
TRBD1,many,TRBV7-2,TRBJ2-1,TGTGCCAGCAGCCAGGGGGAAGGTAGAGGTGTTCTTTACAATGAGCAGTTCTTC,CASSQGEGRGVLYNEQFF
-,few,TRBV7-9,TRBJ2-3,TGTGCCAGCAGCTTGAGCCTACCTGAAGAGGGCACAGATACGCAGTATTTT,CASSLSLPEEGTDTQYF
-,-,TRBV20-1,TRBJ2-5,TGCAGTGCTAGTAGGGCAGGGAAGGAGACCCAGTACTTC,CSASRAGKETQYF
TRBD1,-,TRBV18,TRBJ2-7,TGTGCCAGCTCACCAAGAGGGGGCGACGAGCAGTACTTC,CASSPRGGDEQYF
-,few,TRBV4-1,TRBJ1-4,TGCGCCAGCAGCCAAGAGGGCGATACTAATGAAAAACTGTTTTTT,CASSQEGDTNEKLFF
-,-,TRBV28,TRBJ1-2,TGTGCCAGCAGTTTGTCCGGGACAATACATGGCTACACCTTC,CASSLSGTIHGYTF
-,-,TRBV6-2/TRBV6-3,TRBJ2-1,TGTGCCAGCAGTTACAATCTAGTCGGGAGTAACAATGAGCAGTTCTTC,CASSYNLVGSNNEQFF
-,few,TRBV7-2,TRBJ2-1,TGTGCCAGCAGCTTAGCCAACCACAATGAGCAGTTCTTC,CASSLANHNEQFF
TRBD1,-,TRBV7-8,TRBJ2-5,TGTGCCAGCAGCTTGGCTACAGGGGACGCGGAGACCCAGTACTTC,CASSLATGDAETQYF
-,-,TRBV7-2,TRBJ1-1,TGTGCCAGCAGCCGGGATGGGGGCGTTACTGAAGCTTTCTTT,CASSRDGGVTEAFF
-,-,TRBV4-3,TRBJ2-7,TGCGCCAGCAGCCAAGATTGGAGCCCGGCCCCCTACGAGCAGTACTTC,CASSQDWSPAPYEQYF
-,few,TRBV12-3/TRBV12-4,TRBJ2-2,TGTGCCAGCAGCCAAATAGGATCAGCCGGGGAGCTGTTTTTT,CASSQIGSAGELFF
-,-,TRBV10-1,TRBJ2-1,TGCGCCAGCAGTGATTTGGAGCCCCCGAATGAGCAGTTCTTC,CASSDLEPPNEQFF
-,few,TRBV12-3/TRBV12-4,TRBJ1-1,TGTGCCAGCAGTCGGAAGGACACTGAAGCTTTCTTT,CASSRKDTEAFF
-,-,TRBV7-2,TRBJ2-5,TGTGCCAGCAGCTTAGCGGTCAGCGGTTCTACCCAGTACTTC,CASSLAVSGSTQYF
-,-,TRBV6-8,TRBJ1-5,TGTGCCAGCAGTTTTAAGGGGCAGCCCCAGCATTTT,CASSFKGQPQHF
-,many,TRBV7-2,TRBJ2-7,TGTGCCAGCAGCTTAGCGTGGGGTCTGGGCGAGCAGTACTTC,CASSLAWGLGEQYF
-,-,TRBV7-4,TRBJ1-2,TGTGCCAGCAGCTGGACTTCATCCAGGGAGAACTATGGCTACACCTTC,CASSWTSSRENYGYTF
-,-,TRBV12-3/TRBV12-4,TRBJ2-1,TGTGCCAGCTCTTATGGCGGGGTGAATGCGCAGTTCTTC,CASSYGGVNAQFF
TRBD1,many,TRBV20-1,TRBJ1-2,TGCAGTGCTAGACCTGGGACAGGGAGGGACTATGGCTACACCTTC,CSARPGTGRDYGYTF
TRBD1,-,TRBV4-1,TRBJ1-1,TGCGCCAGCAGCCTCCTCGGGGGACAGGGTCGGGAAGCTTTCTTT,CASSLLGGQGREAFF
-,few,TRBV6-2/TRBV6-3,TRBJ2-1,TGTGCCAGCAGAATAATGGAGACAGTCCACAATGAGCAGTTCTTC,CASRIMETVHNEQFF
-,-,TRBV6-2/TRBV6-3,TRBJ2-1,TGTGCCAGCGGGCGGGTTGACAATGAGCAGTTCTTC,CASGRVDNEQFF
-,many,TRBV28,TRBJ2-2,TGTGCCAGCAGTATAGCGGTCACCGGGGAGCTGTTTTTT,CASSIAVTGELFF
-,few,TRBV6-2/TRBV6-3,TRBJ2-1,TGTGCCAGCACTCCTACTGGGGTTAATGAGCAGTTCTTC,CASTPTGVNEQFF
TRBD1,few,TRBV6-6,TRBJ2-6,TGTGCCAGCAGTTACTCCGGGACAGGGGGCGGGGGGGCCAACGTCCTGACTTTC,CASSYSGTGGGGANVLTF
TRBD1,-,TRBV6-2/TRBV6-3,TRBJ2-7,TGTGCCAGCAGTTTGTGGACAGGACTGTCCTACGAGCAGTACTTC,CASSLWTGLSYEQYF
TRBD1,few,TRBV7-2,TRBJ1-2,TGTGCCAGCAGTCTCCGGGACAGTTTAGGCTACACCTTC,CASSLRDSLGYTF
-,many,TRBV7-2,TRBJ2-5,TGTGCCAGCGGCAAGGGGCCCCAAGAGACCCAGTACTTC,CASGKGPQETQYF
-,-,TRBV15,TRBJ1-4,TGTGCCACCAGCAGAGGGATGGAGAATGAAAAACTGTTTTTT,CATSRGMENEKLFF
TRBD2,-,TRBV15,TRBJ2-3,TGTGCCACCAGCAGAGAGGCTTTTGGACTAGGAGGGGCAGATACGCAGTATTTT,CATSREAFGLGGADTQYF
TRBD1,-,TRBV28,TRBJ1-1,TGTGCCAGCAGTTCCTACAGGGGTGGTCCTGAAGCTTTCTTT,CASSSYRGGPEAFF
-,few,TRBV6-5,TRBJ2-3,TGTGCCACCAAATTCTCGAGACAGTACACAGATACGCAGTATTTT,CATKFSRQYTDTQYF
-,few,TRBV4-1,TRBJ2-3,TGCGCCAGCAGCGAATCGGGCGCCACAGATACGCAGTATTTT,CASSESGATDTQYF
TRBD1,-,TRBV4-1,TRBJ1-6,TGCGCCAGCTCCAGGACAGGGGAACGTAATTCACCCCTCCACTTT,CASSRTGERNSPLHF
TRBD1,few,TRBV7-8,TRBJ2-4,TGTGCCAGCAGCTTAATTCAGGGGGATTCAATAGCCAAAAACATTCAGTACTTC,CASSLIQGDSIAKNIQYF
-,few,TRBV20-1,TRBJ2-3,TGCAGTGCTAGCGCCATCACAGATACGCAGTATTTT,CSASAITDTQYF
-,-,TRBV6-1,TRBJ1-1,TGTGCCAGCAGAGCGGTGAACACTGAAGCTTTCTTT,CASRAVNTEAFF
-,few,TRBV7-2,TRBJ1-1,TGTGCCAGCAGCTTAGAGGTGGGAGGGGCTGCTAGAGGTGCTTTCTTT,CASSLEVGGAARGAFF
-,-,TRBV12-3/TRBV12-4,TRBJ2-3,TGTGCCAGCAGTTTGTCCGGGGTCACAGATACGCAGTATTTT,CASSLSGVTDTQYF
TRBD1,many,TRBV7-8,TRBJ2-3,TGTGCCAGCAGCCAGCGACAGGGCACCGCAGATACGCAGTATTTT,CASSQRQGTADTQYF
-,-,TRBV7-2,TRBJ2-7,TGTGCCAGCAGCAAAGGGGGGGGTGGGGGGTACAGGGACGAGCAGTACTTC,CASSKGGGGGYRDEQYF
-,-,TRBV19,TRBJ1-1,TGTGCCAGTAGTGAAAGTCCCCCCAAGGCTTTCTTT,CASSESPPKAFF
TRBD1,-,TRBV20-1,TRBJ2-1,TGCAGTGCTGCTTATGGCGCACCGGGACAGGGACTTTATGAGCAGTTCTTC,CSAAYGAPGQGLYEQFF
TRBD1,-,TRBV7-2,TRBJ2-5,TGTGCCAGCAGGGGGACAGGGTGGGGAGAGACCCAGTACTTC,CASRGTGWGETQYF
-,-,TRBV6-2/TRBV6-3,TRBJ2-5,TGTGCCAGCAGTTACCAAGAGAATTACCAAGAGACCCAGTACTTC,CASSYQENYQETQYF
TRBD2,-,TRBV6-6,TRBJ2-1,TGTGCCAGCAGTTACTCACCTGCGGGAGACGGAAATGAGCAGTTCTTC,CASSYSPAGDGNEQFF
-,few,TRBV12-3/TRBV12-4,TRBJ2-7,TGTGCCAGCAGTTTGAGACGGGGGAGCTCCTACGAGCAGTACTTC,CASSLRRGSSYEQYF
TRBD2,-,TRBV19,TRBJ2-7,TGTGCCAGTAATAGCGGGAGTACGTCCTACGAGCAGTACTTC,CASNSGSTSYEQYF
-,-,TRBV7-2,TRBJ2-5,TGTGCCAGCAGCTTAGCGGGAAGGAGGGGGGAGACCCAGTACTTC,CASSLAGRRGETQYF